Shown below are 20 T cell receptor beta chains from a single sample sequenced in a study of blood T cell repertoires in COVID-19. Assay used: immunoSEQ multiplex PCR; TCRdb lists only in-frame clones, some missing. The data hold some 170,000 clones, with about 86% observed a single time. Sequencing used peripheral blood. Receptor source: a woman aged 70-85 years with COVID-19, enrolled during active disease.

The CDR3 protein is CASRAGTGGEKLFF. CDR3 bases: TGTGCCAGCAGGGCCGGGACAGGGGGAGAAAAACTGTTTTTT. This rearrangement joins TRBV2 to TRBJ1-4, with 11 bases matching TRBD1. V lost 6 bases, J lost 8 bases, and 5 bases stayed unmatched. The CDR3 is made up of 14 amino acids. Germline V gene data show CDR1 as SNHLY and CDR2 as FYNNEI.

This clone occurred a few times. The rearrangement uses TRBV28 and TRBJ2-7; 7 positions match TRBD1. CDR1 MDHEN and CDR2 SYDVKM come from the germline V gene. After removal of 10 bases from V and 2 bases from J, the junction contained 11 bases not matched to a gene. This CDR3 spans 14 amino acids. Here the CDR3 DNA reads TGTGCCACCAAATCCACAGGGGTGCCCTACGAGCAGTACTTC. Amino acid sequence: CATKSTGVPYEQYF.

The chain joins TRBV6-2 or TRBV6-3 to TRBJ1-1; 7 positions agree with TRBD1. J was trimmed by 5 bases and V by 6 bases; bases with no gene match: 9. The V gene's germline CDR1 is MNHEY and CDR2 SVGEGT. There are 14 residues in the CDR3. The CDR3 nucleotides are TGTGCCAGCAGCCTACAGGGGCGGTTAACTGAAGCTTTCTTT. It translates to CASSLQGRLTEAFF.

This sequence joins TRBV7-8 and TRBJ1-6; maybe TRBD1 (6 bases). This CDR3 region has 17 residues. The V end lost 5 bases, the J end lost 0 bases, and 14 bases lay between the germline ends. Germline CDR1 SGHVS, CDR2 FQNEAQ. The CDR3 region is CASSLGGQSSYNSPLHF. CDR3 in DNA: TGTGCCAGCAGCCTAGGAGGACAGAGCTCCTATAATTCACCCCTCCACTTT.

The chain links TRBV19 to TRBJ1-6; TRBD1 matches at 7 bases. The ends lost 7 bases at V and 7 bases at J; junction bases unmatched: 10. The CDR3 is made up of 15 amino acids. Germline lookup yields CDR1 LNHDA and CDR2 SQIVND (reference sequence). The CDR3 region is CASTPQGGPNSPLHF. The CDR3 DNA sequence: TGTGCCAGTACCCCCCAGGGGGGCCCCAATTCACCCCTCCACTTT.

This sequence joins TRBV18 and TRBJ2-2; 8 bases are shared with TRBD1. The CDR3 length is 13 residues. V shed 3 bases and J 7 bases; nucleotides not matched to a gene: 1. Looked up from germline, CDR1 is KGHSH and CDR2 is LQKENI. This CDR3 reads CASSPDRVGELFF. Here the CDR3 DNA reads TGTGCCAGCTCACCGGACAGGGTCGGGGAGCTGTTTTTT.

V is TRBV2 and J is TRBJ2-7, with 9 bases that match TRBD1. V trimming: 6 bases; J trimming: 6 bases; junction bases outside the gene matches: 12. The CDR3 has 15 residues. Per germline, CDR1 SNHLY and CDR2 FYNNEI. CDR3 DNA: TGTGCCAGCAGGGGCGACAGGGGGTTTAACGGCGAGCAGTACTTC. Its translation is CASRGDRGFNGEQYF.

The V call is TRBV5-1, the J call TRBJ2-6, with 12 bases identical to TRBD2. Germline CDR1 reads SGHRS; CDR2 reads YFSETQ. J lost 1 base, V lost 3 bases, and 8 bases had no gene match. This CDR3 has 19 amino acids. The CDR3 reads CASSWPGLAGGSGANVLTF. For the CDR3, the DNA is TGCGCCAGCAGCTGGCCTGGGCTAGCGGGAGGGTCTGGGGCCAACGTCCTGACTTTC.

The rearrangement uses TRBV4-1 and TRBJ1-6; TRBD1 matches 7 bases. The CDR3 sequence is 16 residues long. The trim removed 5 bases at V and 5 bases at J, leaving 9 bases unmatched. Germline V CDR1 and CDR2: MGHRA, YSYEKL. The CDR3 loop is CASSDDRAGDNSPLHF. CDR3 coding DNA: TGCGCCAGCAGCGACGACAGGGCGGGTGATAATTCACCCCTCCACTTT.

The genes are TRBV7-2 and TRBJ1-5, with 10 bases fitting TRBD1. The CDR3 covers 14 residues. Trimming removed 4 bases from V and 4 bases from J; junction bases left unmatched: 1. Germline V gene sequence: CDR1 SGHTA, CDR2 FQGNSA. The CDR3, as DNA: TGTGCCAGCAGCTGGGACAGGGGAAATCAGCCCCAGCATTTT. Translating it yields CASSWDRGNQPQHF.

In its sample, this clone was seen once. The genes are TRBV3-1 (or the pseudogene TRBV3-2) and TRBJ1-4; D gene unclear. This CDR3 region has 13 residues. V was pared by 1 base and J by 8 bases, with 8 bases between. Per germline, CDR1 LGHDT and CDR2 YNNKEL (reference sequence). The CDR3 sequence: CASSQVRGEKLFF. In DNA form, the CDR3 reads TGTGCCAGCAGCCAAGTCCGAGGGGAAAAACTGTTTTTT.

This clone was counted once. This chain joins TRBV18 and TRBJ2-3; 10 nucleotides align to TRBD1. V lost 7 bases and J lost 1; bases outside the gene matches: 5. The CDR3 extends over 15 amino acids. The germline CDR1 and CDR2 sequences are KGHSH and LQKENI. The CDR3 DNA is TGTGCCAGCTTATCCGGGACAGGGGGCACAGATACGCAGTATTTT. Translating it yields CASLSGTGGTDTQYF.

The chain combines TRBV11-2 with TRBJ2-1; 7 positions match TRBD2. V lost 5 bases and J lost 7; bases outside the gene matches: 5. The V gene's germline CDR1 is SGHAT and CDR2 FQNNGV. There are 13 residues in the CDR3. The CDR3 region is CASSRPGGNEQFF. In DNA form, the CDR3 reads TGTGCCAGCAGCCGCCCGGGGGGAAATGAGCAGTTCTTC. Complete variable domain (other parts from reference TRBV11-2 and TRBJ2-1): EAGVAQSPRYKIIEKRQSVAFWCNPISGHATLYWYQQILGQGPKLLIQFQNNGVVDDSQLPKDRFSAERLKGVDSTLKIQPAKLEDSAVYLCASSRPGGNEQFFGPGTRLTVL.

V is TRBV24-1 and J is TRBJ2-1; 7 bases are shared with TRBD1. The CDR3 covers 20 residues. Germline values: CDR1 KGHDR, CDR2 SFDVKD. J was trimmed by 1 base and V by 3 bases; bases with no gene match: 17. DNA of the CDR3: TGTGCCACCAGTGATAACTTACTCGCAGGGGGTGGTAGGTCCTACAATGAGCAGTTCTTC. The encoded protein is CATSDNLLAGGGRSYNEQFF.

The rearrangement joins TRBV3-1 (or the pseudogene TRBV3-2) to TRBJ2-1, with a tentative D call TRBD2 (5 bases). Trimming pared 1 base from V and 8 bases from J, leaving 15 bases between. CDR3 length equals 15 residues. Germline CDR1 is LGHDT and CDR2 is YNNKEL (reference sequence). The CDR3 sequence: CASSQGYSRGDEQFF. DNA for the CDR3: TGTGCCAGCAGCCAAGGCTACAGCCGGGGTGATGAGCAGTTCTTC.

The chain uses TRBV12-3 or TRBV12-4 and TRBJ1-1; no reliable D call. V shed 5 bases and J shed 10 bases, with 11 bases lying between them. CDR3 length: 11 residues. The CDR3 DNA sequence: TGTGCCAGCAGTCAGACTAGGGTAGCTTTCTTT. It specifies CASSQTRVAFF.

This chain connects TRBV4-1 to TRBJ2-7; 14 bases are a match to TRBD2. This CDR3 region has 17 residues. Germline V gene data show CDR1 as MGHRA and CDR2 as YSYEKL. Trimming removed 2 bases from V and 0 bases from J; junction bases left unmatched: 3. CDR3 region: CASSQSGTSGSSYEQYF. The CDR3 DNA follows: TGCGCCAGCAGCCAATCTGGGACTAGCGGGAGCTCCTACGAGCAGTACTTC.

The rearrangement uses TRBV4-1 and TRBJ1-3; 7 bases are a match to TRBD1. The CDR3 runs to 15 residues. Looked up from germline, CDR1 is MGHRA and CDR2 is YSYEKL. With 1 base clipped from V and 5 bases from J, the junction kept 5 bases outside the gene matches. The CDR3 nucleotides are TGCGCCAGCAGCCAAGGGGACAGTGTCAGAAACACCATATATTTT. It codes for CASSQGDSVRNTIYF.

The genes are TRBV5-1 and TRBJ1-2, with D perhaps TRBD1 (6 bases). Germline CDR1 SGHRS, CDR2 YFSETQ. V lost 1 base, J lost 5 bases, and 15 bases lay in between. The CDR3 length is 15 residues. The CDR3 spells CASSLTGQTGYGYTF. In nucleotides, the CDR3 is TGCGCCAGCAGCTTGACCGGACAGACAGGTTATGGCTACACCTTC.

This rearrangement joins TRBV11-2 to TRBJ2-3, with TRBD2 matching 7 bases. The germline gives CDR1 SGHAT, CDR2 FQNNGV. The CDR3 runs to 14 residues. With V trimmed by 5 bases and J by 5 bases, 7 bases remained unmatched. CDR3 sequence reads: CASSTRLALDTQYF. In DNA, the CDR3 is TGTGCCAGCAGCACCCGACTAGCTTTAGATACGCAGTATTTT.